This T cell receptor (beta chain) is from a study of blood T cell repertoires in COVID-19. Overall study: From the United States, Italy and Spain came samples of acute and convalescent COVID-19. Nucleic acid was either cDNA or gDNA, and it came from T cells, B-cell-depleted T cells, or PBMCs.

Per the authors' pipeline: By means of reference gene primer amplification, nucleated cell counts were estimated. TCRdb keeps only in-frame clones here, not all; method: immunoSEQ multiplex PCR. V and J calls and clone size come straight from that table; D and trimming were deduced from the DNA. This sample has 60,000 to 90,000 clones, with approximately 80% found just once. Germline CDR1 is SGHTA and CDR2 is FQGTGA. The CDR3 runs to 14 residues. V lost 4 bases, J lost 5 bases, and 9 bases lay in between. The chain combines TRBV7-3 with TRBJ1-6; D unclear. What was sequenced was peripheral blood. The clonotype was recovered from a woman aged 50 to 60 with acute or convalescent COVID-19. CDR3 amino acids: CASSSGPDNSPLHF. In nucleotides, the CDR3 is TGTGCCAGCAGCTCAGGCCCGGATAATTCACCCCTCCACTTT.